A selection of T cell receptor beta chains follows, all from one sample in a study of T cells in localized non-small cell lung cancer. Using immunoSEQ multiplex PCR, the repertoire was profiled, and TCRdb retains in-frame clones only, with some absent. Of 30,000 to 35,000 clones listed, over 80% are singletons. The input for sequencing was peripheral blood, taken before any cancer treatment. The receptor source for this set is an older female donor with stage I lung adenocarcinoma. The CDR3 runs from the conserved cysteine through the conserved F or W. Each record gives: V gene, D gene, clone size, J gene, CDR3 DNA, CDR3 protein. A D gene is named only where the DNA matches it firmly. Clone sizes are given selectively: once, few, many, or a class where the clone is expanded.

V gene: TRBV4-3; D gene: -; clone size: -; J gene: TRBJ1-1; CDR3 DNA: TGCGCCAGCAGCCAAGATTTAATGGGGGGAGCTGAAGCTTTCTTT; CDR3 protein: CASSQDLMGGAEAFF
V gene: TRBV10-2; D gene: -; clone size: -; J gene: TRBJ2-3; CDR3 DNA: TGCGCCAGCAGTGGCCAATACAGGTTTGGGGGAGATACGCAGTATTTT; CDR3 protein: CASSGQYRFGGDTQYF
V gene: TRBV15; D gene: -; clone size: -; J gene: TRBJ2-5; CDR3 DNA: TGTGCCACCAGCAGAGATAGACACCCTCCAGAGACCCAGTACTTC; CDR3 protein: CATSRDRHPPETQYF
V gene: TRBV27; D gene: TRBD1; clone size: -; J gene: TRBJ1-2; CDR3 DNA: TGTGCCAGCAGTTTTGGGACAGGTTTCGGCTACACCTTC; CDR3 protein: CASSFGTGFGYTF
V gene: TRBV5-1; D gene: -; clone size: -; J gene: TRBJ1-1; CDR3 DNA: TGCGCCAGCAGCTGGGACAATATGAACACTGAAGCTTTCTTT; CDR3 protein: CASSWDNMNTEAFF
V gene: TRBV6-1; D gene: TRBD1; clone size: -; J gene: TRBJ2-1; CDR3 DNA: TGTGCCAGCAGTGCCCAGCGGACAGGGGGGAATGAGCAGTTCTTC; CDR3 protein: CASSAQRTGGNEQFF
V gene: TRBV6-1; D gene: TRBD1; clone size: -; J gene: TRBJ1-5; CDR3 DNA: TGTGCCAGCAGTGTAGACAGGGACCTTCACAATCAGCCCCAGCATTTT; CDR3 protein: CASSVDRDLHNQPQHF
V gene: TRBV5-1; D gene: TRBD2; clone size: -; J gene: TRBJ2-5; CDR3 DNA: TGCGCCAGCAGCCATCCTAGCGGACAAGAGACCCAGTACTTC; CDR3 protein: CASSHPSGQETQYF
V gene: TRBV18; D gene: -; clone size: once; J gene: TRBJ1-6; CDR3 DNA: TGTGCCAGCTCACCTGGGGGCTCCTATAATTCACCCCTCCACTTT; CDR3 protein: CASSPGGSYNSPLHF
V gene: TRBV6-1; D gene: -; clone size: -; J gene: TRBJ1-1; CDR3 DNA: TGTGCCAGCAGTGAAAACGCGGCAGACACTGAAGCTTTCTTT; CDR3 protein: CASSENAADTEAFF
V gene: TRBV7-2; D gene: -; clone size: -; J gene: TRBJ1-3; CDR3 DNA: TGTGCCAGCAGCTTAGAAGGGTGGGGAAACACCATATATTTT; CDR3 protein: CASSLEGWGNTIYF
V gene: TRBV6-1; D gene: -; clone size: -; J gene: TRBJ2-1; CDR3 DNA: TGTGCCAGCAGTGAAGGGGGGGGCATCTCCTACAATGAGCAGTTCTTC; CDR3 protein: CASSEGGGISYNEQFF
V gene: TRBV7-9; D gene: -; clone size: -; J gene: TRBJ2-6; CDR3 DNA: TGTGCCAGCAGCTATAAAGGATTCCCTGGGGCCAACGTCCTGACTTTC; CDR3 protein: CASSYKGFPGANVLTF
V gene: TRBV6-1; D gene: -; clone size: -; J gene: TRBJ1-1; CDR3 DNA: TGTGCCAGCAGTGATTGGGTGAACACTGAAGCTTTCTTT; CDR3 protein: CASSDWVNTEAFF
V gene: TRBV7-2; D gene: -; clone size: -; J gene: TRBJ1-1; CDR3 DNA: TGTGCCAGCAGGACTTCCGGGGGCGCGGCTGAAGCTTTCTTT; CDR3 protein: CASRTSGGAAEAFF
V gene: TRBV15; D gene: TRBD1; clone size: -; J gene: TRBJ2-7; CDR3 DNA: TGTGCCACCAGCAGAGCCCCCCCGTGGGACAGCTCCTACGAGCAGTACTTC; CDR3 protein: CATSRAPPWDSSYEQYF
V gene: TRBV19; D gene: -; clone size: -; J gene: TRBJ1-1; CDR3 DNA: TGTGCCAGTAGTATTGGTCTCCAGGGGAACACTGAAGCTTTCTTT; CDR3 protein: CASSIGLQGNTEAFF
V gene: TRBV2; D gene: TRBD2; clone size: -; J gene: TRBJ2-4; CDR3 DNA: TGTGCCAGCAGTGTTGGGGGGTTTTTTGGAGCGGGGTCTTCTATTCAGTACTTC; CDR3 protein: CASSVGGFFGAGSSIQYF
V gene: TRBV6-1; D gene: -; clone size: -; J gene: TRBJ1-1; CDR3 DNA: TGTGCCAGCAGTGAAGCGGGGGTGACTGAAGCTTTCTTT; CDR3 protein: CASSEAGVTEAFF
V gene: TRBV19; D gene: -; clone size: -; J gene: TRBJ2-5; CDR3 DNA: TGTGCCAGTAGTATAGAGGGGACGGAGACCCAGTACTTC; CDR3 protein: CASSIEGTETQYF
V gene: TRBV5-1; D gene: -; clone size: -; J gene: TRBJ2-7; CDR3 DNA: TGCGCCAGCAGCTTTCAGGGGCAGGAGGCCTACGAGCAGTACTTC; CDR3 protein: CASSFQGQEAYEQYF
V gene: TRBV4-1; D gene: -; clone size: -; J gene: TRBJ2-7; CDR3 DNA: TGCGCCAGCAGCCAAGATCCCACCTACGAGCAGTACTTC; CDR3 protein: CASSQDPTYEQYF
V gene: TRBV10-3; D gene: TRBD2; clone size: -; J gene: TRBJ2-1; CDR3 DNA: TGTGCCATCAGTGGTCTAGCGGATAACAATGAGCAGTTCTTC; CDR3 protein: CAISGLADNNEQFF
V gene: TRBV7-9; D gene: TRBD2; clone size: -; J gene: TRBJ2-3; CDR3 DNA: TGTGCCAGCAGCCTGGGAATAGCGGGGGGCACAGATACGCAGTATTTT; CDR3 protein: CASSLGIAGGTDTQYF
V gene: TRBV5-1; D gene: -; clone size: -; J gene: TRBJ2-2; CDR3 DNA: TGCGCCAGCAGCCTCCGGAGAGGGGACACCGGGGAGCTGTTTTTT; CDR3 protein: CASSLRRGDTGELFF
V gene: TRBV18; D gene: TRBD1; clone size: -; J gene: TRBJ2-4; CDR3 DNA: TGTGCCAGCTCATCCGGGACAGGGGAATTAAACATTCAGTACTTC; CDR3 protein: CASSSGTGELNIQYF
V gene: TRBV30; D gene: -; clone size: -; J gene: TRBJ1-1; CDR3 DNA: TGTGCCTGGAGCCTTTTGAGAGGGACAGAAGCTTTCTTT; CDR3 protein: CAWSLLRGTEAFF
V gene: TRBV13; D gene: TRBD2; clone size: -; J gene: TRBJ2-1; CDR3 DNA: TGTGCCAGCAGCTATAGCGGGGGGGCCCTCAATGAGCAGTTCTTC; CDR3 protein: CASSYSGGALNEQFF
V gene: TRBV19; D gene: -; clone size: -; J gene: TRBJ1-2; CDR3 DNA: TGTGCCAGTAGCCAGGTTCTAACTATGGCTGGGGGCTACACCTTC; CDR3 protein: CASSQVLTMAGGYTF
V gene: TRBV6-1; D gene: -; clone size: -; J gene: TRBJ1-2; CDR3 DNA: TGTGCCAGCAGTGGTCGGCGATACGGGGACTATGGCTACACCTTC; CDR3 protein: CASSGRRYGDYGYTF
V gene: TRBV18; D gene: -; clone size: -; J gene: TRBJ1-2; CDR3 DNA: TGTGCCAGCTCACCCAATCATCCGGGACAACGATCCTATGGCTACACCTTC; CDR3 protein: CASSPNHPGQRSYGYTF
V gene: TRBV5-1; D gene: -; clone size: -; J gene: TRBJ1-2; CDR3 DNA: TGCGCCAGCAGCTTGGCGCCGGGAGGCTATGGCTACACCTTC; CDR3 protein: CASSLAPGGYGYTF
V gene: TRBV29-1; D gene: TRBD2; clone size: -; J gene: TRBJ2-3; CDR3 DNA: TGCAGTCTTACGCTTGGGACTAGCGTTGACACAGATACGCAGTATTTT; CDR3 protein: CSLTLGTSVDTDTQYF
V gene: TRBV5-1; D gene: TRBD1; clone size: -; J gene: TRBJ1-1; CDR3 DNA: TGCGCCAGCAGCTCGGACAGGGGGGAAACTGAAGCTTTCTTT; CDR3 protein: CASSSDRGETEAFF
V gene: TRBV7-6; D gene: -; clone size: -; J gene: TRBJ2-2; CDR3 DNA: TGTGCCAGCAGCTTGTACAGGGTTGACACCGGGGAGCTGTTTTTT; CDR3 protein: CASSLYRVDTGELFF
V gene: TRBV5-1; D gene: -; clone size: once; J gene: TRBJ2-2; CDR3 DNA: TGCGCCAGCAGCTTACAGGGTGCGAGGGGCACCGGGGAGCTGTTTTTT; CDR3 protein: CASSLQGARGTGELFF
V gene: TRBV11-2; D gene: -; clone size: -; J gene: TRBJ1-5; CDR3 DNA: TGTGCCAGCAGCTTAGGCCTCGATCAGCCCCAGCATTTT; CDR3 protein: CASSLGLDQPQHF
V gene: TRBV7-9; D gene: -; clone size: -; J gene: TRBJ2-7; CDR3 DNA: TGTGCCAGCAGCAGACAGAGCTACGAGCAGTACTTC; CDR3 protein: CASSRQSYEQYF
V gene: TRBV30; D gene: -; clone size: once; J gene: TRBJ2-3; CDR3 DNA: TGTGCCTGGATTGAGCCCCGCACAGATACGCAGTATTTT; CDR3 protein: CAWIEPRTDTQYF
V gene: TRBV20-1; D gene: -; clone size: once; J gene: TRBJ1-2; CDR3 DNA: TGCAGTGCTCGAAAGGGGGATGGCTACACCTTC; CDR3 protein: CSARKGDGYTF
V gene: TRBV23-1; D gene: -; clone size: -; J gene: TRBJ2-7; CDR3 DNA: TGCGCCAGCAGTCAGACCCTGGGTCTAGGATCCTACGAGCAGTACTTC; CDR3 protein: CASSQTLGLGSYEQYF
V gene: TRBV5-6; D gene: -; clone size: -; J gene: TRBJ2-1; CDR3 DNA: TGTGCCAGCAGCCTCAATCCCCAGGGAAATAATGAGCAGTTCTTC; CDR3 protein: CASSLNPQGNNEQFF
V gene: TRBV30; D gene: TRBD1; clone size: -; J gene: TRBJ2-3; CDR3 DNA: TGTGCCTGGAGCCTTGGGACAGGGAGCACAGATACGCAGTATTTT; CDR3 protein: CAWSLGTGSTDTQYF
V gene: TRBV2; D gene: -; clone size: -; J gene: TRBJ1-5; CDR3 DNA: TGTGCCAGCAGCCCTGACAGTTTCAATCAGCCCCAGCATTTT; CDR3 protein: CASSPDSFNQPQHF
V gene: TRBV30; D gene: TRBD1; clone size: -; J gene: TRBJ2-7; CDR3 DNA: TGTGCCTGGAGTGTACTGCGGAGACAGGGCGGCGAGCAGTACTTC; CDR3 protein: CAWSVLRRQGGEQYF
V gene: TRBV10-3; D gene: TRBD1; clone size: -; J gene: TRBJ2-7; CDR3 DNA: TGTGCCATCAGTGAGCCATTCAGGGGGAGCTCCTACGAGCAGTACTTC; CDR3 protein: CAISEPFRGSSYEQYF
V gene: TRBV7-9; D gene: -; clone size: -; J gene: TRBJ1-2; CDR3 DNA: TGTGCCAGCAGCCGCGACAGGCTCGTCGGCTATGGCTACACCTTC; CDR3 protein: CASSRDRLVGYGYTF
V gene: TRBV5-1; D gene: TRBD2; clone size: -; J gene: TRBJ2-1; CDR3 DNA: TGCGCCAGCAGCGTCAGCGGGGGGAAATACAATGAGCAGTTCTTC; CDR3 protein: CASSVSGGKYNEQFF
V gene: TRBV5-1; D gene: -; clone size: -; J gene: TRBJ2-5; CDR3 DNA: TGCGCCAGCACCCCGGGTGGGGGCTTTGGGGAGACCCAGTACTTC; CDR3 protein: CASTPGGGFGETQYF
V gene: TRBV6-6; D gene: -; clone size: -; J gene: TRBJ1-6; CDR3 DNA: TGTGCCAGCAGACCTACAGGGTGGGTTTCACCCCTCCACTTT; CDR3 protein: CASRPTGWVSPLHF
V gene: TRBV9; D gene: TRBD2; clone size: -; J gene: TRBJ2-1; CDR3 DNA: TGTGCCAGCAGTGCCACCACCGGGGGGGAGCAGTTCTTC; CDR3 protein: CASSATTGGEQFF
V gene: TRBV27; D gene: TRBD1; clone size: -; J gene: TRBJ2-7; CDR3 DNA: TGTGCCAGCAGTTACACGGACAGGCACGAGCAGTACTTC; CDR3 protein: CASSYTDRHEQYF
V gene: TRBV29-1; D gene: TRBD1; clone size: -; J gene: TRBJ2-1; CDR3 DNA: TGCAGCTCAGGGACAGCCTTTGAGCAGTTCTTC; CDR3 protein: CSSGTAFEQFF
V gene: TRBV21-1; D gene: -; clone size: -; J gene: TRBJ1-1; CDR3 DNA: TGTGCCAGCATCGGACCGGGACAGGGTCGTTTGTCAGCTTTCTTT; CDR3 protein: CASIGPGQGRLSAFF
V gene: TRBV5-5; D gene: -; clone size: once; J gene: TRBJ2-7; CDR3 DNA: TGTGCCAGCAGCTTGGAGGGGAACGAGCAGTACTTC; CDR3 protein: CASSLEGNEQYF
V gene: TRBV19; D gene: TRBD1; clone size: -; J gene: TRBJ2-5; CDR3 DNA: TGTGCCAGTAGTACGACAGGGTGGGGGTTAGAGACCCAGTACTTC; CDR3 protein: CASSTTGWGLETQYF
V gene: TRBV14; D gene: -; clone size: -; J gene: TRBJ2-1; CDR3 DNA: TGTGCCAGCAGCCACGGCGGGGGCCCCCGGGGAGATGAGCAGTTCTTC; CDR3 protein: CASSHGGGPRGDEQFF
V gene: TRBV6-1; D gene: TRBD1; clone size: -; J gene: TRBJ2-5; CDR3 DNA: TGTGCCAGCAATCTATTGGACAGGAGCCAAGAGACCCAGTACTTC; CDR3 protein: CASNLLDRSQETQYF
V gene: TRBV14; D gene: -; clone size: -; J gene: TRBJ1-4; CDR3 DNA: TGTGCCAGCAGCCAAGAATTGCTGGCAACTAATGAAAAACTGTTTTTT; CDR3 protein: CASSQELLATNEKLFF